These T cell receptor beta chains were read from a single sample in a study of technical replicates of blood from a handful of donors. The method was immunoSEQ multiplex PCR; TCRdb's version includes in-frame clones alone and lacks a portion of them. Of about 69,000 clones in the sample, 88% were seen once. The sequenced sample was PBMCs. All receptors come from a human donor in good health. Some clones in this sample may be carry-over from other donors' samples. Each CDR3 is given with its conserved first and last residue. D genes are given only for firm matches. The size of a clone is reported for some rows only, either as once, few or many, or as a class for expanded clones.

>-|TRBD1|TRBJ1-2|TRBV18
CASSGQGQVPHYGYTF
TGTGCCAGCTCAGGCCAGGGACAGGTCCCGCACTATGGCTACACCTTC
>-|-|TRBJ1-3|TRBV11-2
CASSPGWGNTIYF
TGTGCCAGCAGCCCCGGGTGGGGAAACACCATATATTTT
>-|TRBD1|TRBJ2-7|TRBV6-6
CASTERVSGGNYEQYF
TGTGCCAGCACAGAACGGGTCTCAGGGGGTAACTACGAGCAGTACTTC
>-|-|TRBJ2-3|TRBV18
CASSPGLSLGGGLSDTQYF
TGTGCCAGCTCACCTGGGCTATCTTTGGGAGGAGGGCTGTCAGATACGCAGTATTTT
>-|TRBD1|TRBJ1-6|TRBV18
CASAGTGMSALHF
TGTGCCAGCGCCGGGACAGGGATGTCAGCCCTCCACTTT
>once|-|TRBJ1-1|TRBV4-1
CASSRGGVLNTEAFF
TGCGCCAGCAGCCGAGGGGGGGTACTAAACACTGAAGCTTTCTTT
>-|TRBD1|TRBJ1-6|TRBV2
CASSDKDRGYSSYNSPLHF
TGTGCCAGCAGCGATAAGGACAGGGGTTATAGCTCCTATAATTCACCCCTCCACTTT
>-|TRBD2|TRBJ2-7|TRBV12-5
CASVKGLAGGSIYEQYF
TGTGCTAGTGTAAAGGGACTAGCGGGAGGCTCTATCTACGAGCAGTACTTC
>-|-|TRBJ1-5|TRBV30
CAWSVLGQPQHF
TGTGCCTGGAGTGTACTTGGTCAGCCCCAGCATTTT
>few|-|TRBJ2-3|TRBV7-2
CASSLVGGPSADTQYF
TGTGCCAGCAGCTTAGTCGGGGGGCCTAGTGCAGATACGCAGTATTTT
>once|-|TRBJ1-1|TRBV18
CASSPARGTGNTEAFF
TGTGCCAGCTCACCTGCCCGAGGAACGGGGAACACTGAAGCTTTCTTT
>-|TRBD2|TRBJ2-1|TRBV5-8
CASRSSGVEQFF
TGTGCCAGCAGATCTAGCGGGGTTGAGCAGTTCTTC
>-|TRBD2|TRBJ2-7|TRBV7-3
CASSLAGLAGEKQYF
TGTGCCAGCAGCTTAGCCGGACTAGCGGGCGAAAAGCAGTACTTC
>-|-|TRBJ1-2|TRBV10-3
CASWEGEGYGYTF
TGTGCCTCATGGGAGGGAGAGGGCTATGGCTACACCTTC
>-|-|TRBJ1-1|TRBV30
CAWSVGAASTEAFF
TGTGCCTGGAGTGTGGGGGCGGCGAGCACTGAAGCTTTCTTT
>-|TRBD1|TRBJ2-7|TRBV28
CASSRPGQGGDEQYF
TGTGCCAGCAGTAGACCGGGACAGGGAGGGGACGAGCAGTACTTC
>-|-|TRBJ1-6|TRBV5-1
CASSFSNPSYSPLHF
TGCGCCAGCAGCTTTAGTAATCCGTCGTATTCACCCCTCCACTTT
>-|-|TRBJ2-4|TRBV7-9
CASSFVHPWANIQYF
TGTGCCAGCAGCTTCGTGCACCCATGGGCAAACATTCAGTACTTC
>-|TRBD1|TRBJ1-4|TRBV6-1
CASRGTVPQEKLFF
TGTGCCAGCAGAGGGACAGTGCCTCAAGAAAAACTGTTTTTT
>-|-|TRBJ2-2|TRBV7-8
CASSPHARDTGELFF
TGTGCCAGCAGCCCCCACGCCCGGGACACCGGGGAGCTGTTTTTT
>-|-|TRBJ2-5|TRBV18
CASSPGRQGETQYF
TGTGCCAGCTCACCAGGAAGGCAGGGGGAGACCCAGTACTTC
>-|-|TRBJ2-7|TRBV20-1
CSASITGEQYF
TGCAGTGCTAGTATAACGGGCGAGCAGTACTTC
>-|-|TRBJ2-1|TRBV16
CASTKGSRSPYNEQFF
TGTGCCAGCACCAAGGGGTCACGTAGCCCCTACAATGAGCAGTTCTTC
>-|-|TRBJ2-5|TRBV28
CASSIGGLRETQYF
TGTGCCAGCAGTATAGGCGGGTTGCGGGAGACCCAGTACTTC
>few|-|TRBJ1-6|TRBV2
CASRTDSFWALHF
TGTGCCAGCAGAACGGACAGTTTTTGGGCCCTCCACTTT
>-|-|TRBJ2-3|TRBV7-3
CARNRTEVGDTQYF
TGTGCCAGGAACCGGACTGAGGTTGGGGATACGCAGTATTTT
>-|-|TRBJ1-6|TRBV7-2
CASSSRNRANSPLHF
TGTGCCAGCAGCTCCCGGAACAGAGCCAATTCACCCCTCCACTTT
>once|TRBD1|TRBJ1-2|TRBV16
CASSQIQGALGYGYTF
TGTGCCAGCAGCCAAATCCAGGGGGCGCTGGGCTATGGCTACACCTTC
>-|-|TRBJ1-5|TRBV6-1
CASSEAGPGPQHF
TGTGCCAGCAGTGAAGCTGGTCCGGGGCCCCAGCATTTT
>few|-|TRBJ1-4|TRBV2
CASNRPEEEKLFF
TGTGCCAGCAATAGACCAGAGGAAGAAAAACTGTTTTTT
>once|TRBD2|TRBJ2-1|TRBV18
CASSPSSGGLNEQFF
TGTGCCAGCTCACCATCTAGCGGGGGGCTCAATGAGCAGTTCTTC
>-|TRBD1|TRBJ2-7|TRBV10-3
CAISEPSRDRVYEQYF
TGTGCCATCAGTGAACCCTCCCGGGACAGGGTCTACGAGCAGTACTTC
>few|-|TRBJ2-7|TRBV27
CASSLDSSGYEQYF
TGTGCCAGCAGTTTAGATAGCTCTGGCTACGAGCAGTACTTC
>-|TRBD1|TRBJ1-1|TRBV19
CASSSGQGATEAFF
TGTGCCAGTAGTTCGGGACAGGGGGCCACTGAAGCTTTCTTT
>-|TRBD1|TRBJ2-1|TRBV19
CASGQGVYNEQFF
TGTGCCAGTGGACAGGGGGTTTACAATGAGCAGTTCTTC
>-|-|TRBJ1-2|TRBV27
CASSSWTGGGAGYTF
TGTGCCAGCAGTTCCTGGACCGGTGGAGGGGCTGGCTACACCTTC
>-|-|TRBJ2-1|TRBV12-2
CASRLADPSGRAFCNEQFF
TGTGCAAGTCGCTTAGCTGACCCTAGCGGGAGGGCCTTTTGCAATGAGCAGTTCTTC
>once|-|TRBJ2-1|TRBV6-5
CASSYSTGNEQFF
TGTGCCAGCAGTTACTCAACAGGGAATGAGCAGTTCTTC
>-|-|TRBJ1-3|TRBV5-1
CASSLVGSGNTIYF
TGCGCCAGCAGCTTGGTAGGGAGTGGAAACACCATATATTTT
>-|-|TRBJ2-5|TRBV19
CASSERDWHQETQYF
TGTGCCAGTAGTGAACGGGACTGGCACCAAGAGACCCAGTACTTC
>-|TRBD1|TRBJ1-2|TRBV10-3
CAISVGQGYNYGYTF
TGTGCCATCAGTGTCGGACAGGGCTATAACTATGGCTACACCTTC
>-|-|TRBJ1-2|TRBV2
CASSESGYGYTF
TGTGCCAGCAGTGAGTCAGGGTATGGCTACACCTTC
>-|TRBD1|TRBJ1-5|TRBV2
CASSGTGESQPQHF
TGTGCCAGCAGCGGGACAGGGGAATCTCAGCCCCAGCATTTT
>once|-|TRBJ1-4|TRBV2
CATNGGGREKLFF
TGTGCCACCAACGGCGGGGGTCGAGAAAAACTGTTTTTT
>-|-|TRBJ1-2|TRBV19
CASLQGGRTYGYTF
TGTGCCAGTCTTCAGGGAGGACGAACGTATGGCTACACCTTC